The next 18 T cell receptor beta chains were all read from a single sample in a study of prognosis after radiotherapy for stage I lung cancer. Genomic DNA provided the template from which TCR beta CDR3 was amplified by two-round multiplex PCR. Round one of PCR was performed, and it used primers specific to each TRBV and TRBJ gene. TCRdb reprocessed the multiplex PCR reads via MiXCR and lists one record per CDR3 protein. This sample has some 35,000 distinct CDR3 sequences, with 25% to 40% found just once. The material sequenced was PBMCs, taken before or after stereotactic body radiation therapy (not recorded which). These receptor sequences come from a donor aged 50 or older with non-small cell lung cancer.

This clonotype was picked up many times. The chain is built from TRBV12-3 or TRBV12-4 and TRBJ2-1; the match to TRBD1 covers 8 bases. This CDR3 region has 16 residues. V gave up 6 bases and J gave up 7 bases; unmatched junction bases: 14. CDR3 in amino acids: CASSDQGARFVNEQFF. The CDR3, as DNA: TGTGCCAGCAGCGATCAGGGGGCTAGATTTGTTAATGAGCAGTTCTTC.

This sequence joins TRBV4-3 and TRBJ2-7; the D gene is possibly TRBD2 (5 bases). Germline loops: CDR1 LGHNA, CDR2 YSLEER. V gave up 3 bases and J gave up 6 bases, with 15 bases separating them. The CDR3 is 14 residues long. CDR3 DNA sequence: TGCGCCAGCAGCCACAAATACGAGGGTGGCGAGCAGTACTTC. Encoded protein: CASSHKYEGGEQYF.

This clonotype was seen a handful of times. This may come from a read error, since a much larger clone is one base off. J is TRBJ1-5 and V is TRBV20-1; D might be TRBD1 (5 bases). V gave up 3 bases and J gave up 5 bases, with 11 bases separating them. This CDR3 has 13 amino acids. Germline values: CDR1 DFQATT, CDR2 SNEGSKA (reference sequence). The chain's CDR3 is CSARGEGYQPQHF. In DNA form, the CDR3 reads TGCAGTGCTAGGGGGGAAGGGTATCAGCCCCAGCATTTT.

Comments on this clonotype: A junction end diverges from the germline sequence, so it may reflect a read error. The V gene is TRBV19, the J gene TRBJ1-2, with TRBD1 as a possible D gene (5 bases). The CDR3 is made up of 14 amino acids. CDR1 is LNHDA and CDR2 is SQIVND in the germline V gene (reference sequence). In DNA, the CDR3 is TGTGCCAGTAGTCCCGCGGCAGGGAGGTATGGCTACACATTC. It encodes CASSPAAGRYGYTF.

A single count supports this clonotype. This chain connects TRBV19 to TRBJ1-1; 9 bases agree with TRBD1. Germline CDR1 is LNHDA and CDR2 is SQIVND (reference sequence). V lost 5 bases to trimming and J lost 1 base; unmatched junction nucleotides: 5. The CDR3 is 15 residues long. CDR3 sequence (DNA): TGTGCCAGTAGTCTACAGGGGGCATCGAACACTGAAGCTTTCTTT. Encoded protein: CASSLQGASNTEAFF.

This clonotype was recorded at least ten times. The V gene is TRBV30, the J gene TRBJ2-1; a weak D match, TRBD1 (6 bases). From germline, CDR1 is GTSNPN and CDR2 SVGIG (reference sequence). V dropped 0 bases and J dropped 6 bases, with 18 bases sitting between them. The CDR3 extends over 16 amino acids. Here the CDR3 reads CAWSVLGTTGINEQFF. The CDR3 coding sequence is TGTGCCTGGAGTGTGCTGGGTACAACAGGGATCAATGAGCAGTTCTTC.

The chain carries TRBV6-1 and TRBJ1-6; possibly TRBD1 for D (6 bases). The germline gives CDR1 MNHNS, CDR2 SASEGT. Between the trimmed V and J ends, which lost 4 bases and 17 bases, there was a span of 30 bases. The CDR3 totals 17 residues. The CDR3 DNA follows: TGTGCCAGCAGTGTCCTGACAGGTAGCTCCTATAATTCACACATCCACTTT. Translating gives CASSVLTGSSYNSHIHF.

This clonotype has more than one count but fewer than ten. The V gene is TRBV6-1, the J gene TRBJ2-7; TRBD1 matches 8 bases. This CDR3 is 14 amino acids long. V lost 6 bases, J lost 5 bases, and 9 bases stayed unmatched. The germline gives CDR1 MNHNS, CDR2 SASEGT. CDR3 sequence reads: CASSLGQGIDEQYF. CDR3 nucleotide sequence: TGTGCCAGCAGCCTTGGACAGGGAATCGACGAGCAGTACTTC.

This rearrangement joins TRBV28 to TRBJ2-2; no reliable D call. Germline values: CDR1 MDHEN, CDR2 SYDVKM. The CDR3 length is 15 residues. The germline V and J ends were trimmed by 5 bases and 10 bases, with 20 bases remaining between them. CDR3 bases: TGTGCCAGCAGTCCTCGCAACAAGAGGTCCGCGGAGCTGTTTTTT. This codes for CASSPRNKRSAELFF.

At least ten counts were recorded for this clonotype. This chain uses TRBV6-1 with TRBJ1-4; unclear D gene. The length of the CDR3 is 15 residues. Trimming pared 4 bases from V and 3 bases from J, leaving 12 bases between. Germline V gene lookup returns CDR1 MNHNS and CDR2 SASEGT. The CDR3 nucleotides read TGTGCCAGCAGTGGGAAGGTGGTAGCTAATGAAAAACTGTTTTTT. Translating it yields CASSGKVVANEKLFF.

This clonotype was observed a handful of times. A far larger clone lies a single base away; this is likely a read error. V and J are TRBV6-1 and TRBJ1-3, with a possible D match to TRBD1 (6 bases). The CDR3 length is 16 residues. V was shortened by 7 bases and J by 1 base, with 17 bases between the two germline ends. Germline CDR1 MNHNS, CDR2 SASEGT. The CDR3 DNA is TGTGCCAGCATTTCCGGGACATCCAGTTCTGGAAACACCATATATTTT. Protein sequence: CASISGTSSSGNTIYF.

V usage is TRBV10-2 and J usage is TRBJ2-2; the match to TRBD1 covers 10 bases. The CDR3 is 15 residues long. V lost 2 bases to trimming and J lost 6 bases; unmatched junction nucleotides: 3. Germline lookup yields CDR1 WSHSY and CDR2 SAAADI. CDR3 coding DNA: TGCGCCAGCAGTGAGCCGGGACAGGGGTCCGGGGAGCTGTTTTTT. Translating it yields CASSEPGQGSGELFF.

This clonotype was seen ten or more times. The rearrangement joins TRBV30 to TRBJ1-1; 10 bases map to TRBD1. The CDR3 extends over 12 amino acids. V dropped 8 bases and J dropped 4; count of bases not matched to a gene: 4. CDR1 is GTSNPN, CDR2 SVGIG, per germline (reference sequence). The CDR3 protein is CAGDRGPTEAFF. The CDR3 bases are TGTGCCGGAGACAGGGGGCCCACTGAAGCTTTCTTT.

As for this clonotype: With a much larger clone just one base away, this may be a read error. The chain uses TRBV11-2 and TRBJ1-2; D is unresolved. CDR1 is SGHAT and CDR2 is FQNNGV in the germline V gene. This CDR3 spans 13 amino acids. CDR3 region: CAGSLSDDYGYTF. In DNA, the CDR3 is TGTGCCGGCAGCTTATCTGACGACTATGGCTACACCTTC. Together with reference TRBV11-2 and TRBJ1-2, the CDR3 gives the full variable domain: EAGVAQSPRYKIIEKRQSVAFWCNPISGHATLYWYQQILGQGPKLLIQFQNNGVVDDSQLPKDRFSAERLKGVDSTLKIQPAKLEDSAVYLCAGSLSDDYGYTFGSGTRLTVV.

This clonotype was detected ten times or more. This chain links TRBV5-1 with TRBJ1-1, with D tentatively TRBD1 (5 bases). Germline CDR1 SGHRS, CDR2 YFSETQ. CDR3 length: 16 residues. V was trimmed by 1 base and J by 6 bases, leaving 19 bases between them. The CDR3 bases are TGCGCCAGCAGCTTGACAGGCGCCAGTTTGGGGTCTGAAGCTTTCTTT. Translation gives CASSLTGASLGSEAFF. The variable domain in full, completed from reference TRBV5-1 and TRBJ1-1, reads KAGVTQTPRYLIKTRGQQVTLSCSPISGHRSVSWYQQTPGQGLQFLFEYFSETQRNKGNFPGRFSGRQFSNSRSEMNVSTLELGDSALYLCASSLTGASLGSEAFFGQGTRLTVV.

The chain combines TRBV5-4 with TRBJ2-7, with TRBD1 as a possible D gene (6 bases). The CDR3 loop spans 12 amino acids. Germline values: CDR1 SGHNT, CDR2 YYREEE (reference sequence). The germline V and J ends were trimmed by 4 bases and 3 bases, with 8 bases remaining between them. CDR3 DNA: TGTGCCAGCAGCGGGACATGCTACGAGCAGTACTTC. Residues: CASSGTCYEQYF.

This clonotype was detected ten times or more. The DNA of the CDR3 is TGTGCCAGCAGTGAGCAGGGAGGCACAGATACGCAGTATTTT. It translates to CASSEQGGTDTQYF. The rearrangement joins TRBV6-1 to TRBJ2-3; the D call may be TRBD1 or TRBD2 (5 bases each). The germline V gene encodes CDR1 MNHNS and CDR2 SASEGT. CDR3 size: 14 residues. V was clipped by 3 bases and J by 1 base, with 8 bases between them.

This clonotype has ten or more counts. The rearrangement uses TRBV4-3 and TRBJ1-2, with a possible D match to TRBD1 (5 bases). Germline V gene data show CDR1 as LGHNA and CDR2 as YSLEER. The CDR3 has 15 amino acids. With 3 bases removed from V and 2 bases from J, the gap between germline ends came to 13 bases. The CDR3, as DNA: TGCGCCAGCAGCCAGGACCCGGGACGCAACTATGGCTACACCTTC. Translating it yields CASSQDPGRNYGYTF.